This T cell receptor (beta chain) was obtained from a study of cytomegalovirus exposure and HLA in healthy donors. Across the whole study: Out of 300 to 500 genotyped donors, roughly 83% belonged to the Caucasian-associated ancestry cluster. Study observations and caveats: A later analysis linked some 18,000 TCR beta sequences to HLA alleles at 0.05 false discovery rate.

Turning to this clone: Its antigen remains unidentified.

The PCR made use of 60 Vbeta and 13 Jbeta primers. Generated by immunoSEQ multiplex PCR, the TCRdb table keeps only in-frame clones and is missing some. This sample has 150,000 to 200,000 clones; 70% to 85% occur once, and the top ten carry under 2.5%. Trimming took 10 bases from V and 5 from J, leaving 18 bases between them. Germline values: CDR1 WSHSY, CDR2 SAAADI. The CDR3 loop spans 14 amino acids. The sample was PBMCs. The chain combines TRBV10-2 with TRBJ1-5; D is possibly TRBD1 (6 bases). This receptor was obtained from a man in his forties in good health and CMV-seronegative. CDR3 DNA sequence: TGCGCCACCAGATCAGGGGAAGGCCATCAGCCCCAGCATTTT. Protein sequence: CATRSGEGHQPQHF.